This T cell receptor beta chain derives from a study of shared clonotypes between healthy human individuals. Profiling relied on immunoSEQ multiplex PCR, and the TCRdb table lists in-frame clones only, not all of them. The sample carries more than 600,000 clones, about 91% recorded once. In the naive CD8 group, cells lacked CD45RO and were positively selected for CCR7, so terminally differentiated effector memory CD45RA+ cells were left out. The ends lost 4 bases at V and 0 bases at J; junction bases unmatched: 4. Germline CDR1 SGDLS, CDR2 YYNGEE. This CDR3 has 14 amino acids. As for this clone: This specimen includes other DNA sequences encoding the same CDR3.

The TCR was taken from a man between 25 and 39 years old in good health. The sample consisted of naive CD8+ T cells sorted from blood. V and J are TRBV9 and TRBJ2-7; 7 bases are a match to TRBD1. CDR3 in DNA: TGTGCCAGCAGCCCGGGACAGAGCTCCTACGAGCAGTACTTC. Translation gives CASSPGQSSYEQYF.